Below, 21 T cell receptor beta chains from the same sample are listed, as sequenced in a study of blood T cell repertoires in COVID-19. Only in-frame clones appear in the TCRdb table, and some are missing; sequencing was by immunoSEQ multiplex PCR. The data contain about 250,000 clones, roughly 80% of them singletons. Sequenced: peripheral blood. These TCRs come from a man older than 75 with acute or convalescent COVID-19.

This clone showed up just a few times. The rearrangement uses TRBV4-1 and TRBJ1-1; D is possibly TRBD1 (5 bases). Trimming stripped 1 base from V and 0 bases from J, with 9 bases between. This CDR3 comprises 15 residues. Germline V gene sequence: CDR1 MGHRA, CDR2 YSYEKL. The CDR3 loop is CASSQVGHLNTEAFF. The CDR3, as DNA: TGCGCCAGCAGCCAAGTTGGACATCTGAACACTGAAGCTTTCTTT.

The chain carries TRBV27 and TRBJ1-1, with D possibly being TRBD1 (5 bases). CDR3 length: 12 amino acids. Germline-derived CDR1 and CDR2 are MNHEY and SMNVEV (reference sequence). The V gene lost 0 bases and the J gene lost 8 bases, with 7 bases spanning the gap. The DNA of the CDR3 is TGTGCCAGCAGTTTATCGCCAGGGGAAGCTTTCTTT. This codes for CASSLSPGEAFF.

The V and J genes are TRBV5-6 and TRBJ2-6; D ambiguous. This CDR3 is 15 amino acids long. Germline values: CDR1 SGHDT, CDR2 YYEEEE. The ends were cut back, 1 base at V and 0 bases at J, with 5 bases in the middle. CDR3 residues: CASSLRSSGANVLTF. CDR3 in DNA: TGTGCCAGCAGCTTGCGGTCCTCTGGGGCCAACGTCCTGACTTTC.

The chain links TRBV6-4 to TRBJ2-1; 13 positions match TRBD2. With V trimmed by 5 bases and J by 7 bases, 5 bases remained unmatched. The CDR3 is 15 amino acids. Germline V CDR1 and CDR2: MRHNA, SNTAGT. CDR3 DNA sequence: TGTGCCAGCAGTTCTGAGACTAGCGGGAGGAATGAGCAGTTCTTC. It specifies CASSSETSGRNEQFF.

The chain is built from TRBV5-1 and TRBJ2-1; D gene unclear. Germline V gene lookup returns CDR1 SGHRS and CDR2 YFSETQ. The V and J ends lost 4 bases and 0 bases respectively, with 11 bases between them. The CDR3 consists of 15 residues. In nucleotides, the CDR3 is TGCGCCAGCAGCACCGTCACGAGCTCCTACAATGAGCAGTTCTTC. Protein: CASSTVTSSYNEQFF.

The chain joins TRBV6-5 to TRBJ2-7; D is unclear. Germline V lookup: CDR1 MNHEY, CDR2 SVGAGI. V was pared by 5 bases and J by 1 base, with 15 bases between. This CDR3 has 15 residues. The CDR3 DNA is TGTGCCAGCAGTACCATGGCGGAGATTTCCTACGAGCAGTACTTC. This gives the protein CASSTMAEISYEQYF.

V usage is TRBV4-1 and J usage is TRBJ2-1; 14 nucleotides align to TRBD2. The CDR3 sequence is 18 residues long. J was trimmed by 7 bases and V by 3 bases; bases with no gene match: 11. In germline, CDR1 is MGHRA, CDR2 YSYEKL. CDR3: CASSQPRGLAGGLNEQFF. CDR3 coding DNA: TGCGCCAGCAGCCAGCCGCGTGGACTAGCGGGAGGATTAAATGAGCAGTTCTTC.

The CDR3: CASSLTGTGNTEAFF. The CDR3 DNA reads TGCGCCAGCAGCTTGACCGGGACAGGGAACACTGAAGCTTTCTTT. V usage is TRBV5-1 and J usage is TRBJ1-1, with 8 nucleotides matching TRBD1. Unmatched junction bases numbered 3, after V lost 1 base and J lost 1 base. The CDR3 runs to 15 residues. Germline lookup yields CDR1 SGHRS and CDR2 YFSETQ.

The chain couples TRBV6-5 to TRBJ2-1; tentatively, D is TRBD2 (6 bases). Looked up from germline, CDR1 is MNHEY and CDR2 is SVGAGI. Trimming pared 6 bases from V and 0 bases from J, leaving 12 bases between. This CDR3 is built from 15 residues. CDR3 sequence reads: CASRLAVFSYNEQFF. Here the CDR3 DNA reads TGTGCCAGCAGGTTAGCGGTATTCTCCTACAATGAGCAGTTCTTC.

The V and J genes are TRBV6-5 and TRBJ1-6; D not resolved. Germline V gene data show CDR1 as MNHEY and CDR2 as SVGAGI. The V and J ends lost 2 bases and 7 bases respectively, with 12 bases between them. This CDR3 region has 15 residues. CDR3 in DNA: TGTGCCAGCAGTTACCAACCCCTACCCAATTCACCCCTCCACTTT. Residues: CASSYQPLPNSPLHF.

The V and J genes are TRBV11-2 and TRBJ1-1; 7 positions match TRBD1. The CDR3 totals 12 residues. Germline loops: CDR1 SGHAT, CDR2 FQNNGV. V shed 5 bases and J 8 bases; nucleotides not matched to a gene: 5. Here the CDR3 DNA reads TGTGCCAGCAGCCCGACAGGGACCGAAGCTTTCTTT. It is translated as CASSPTGTEAFF.

V is TRBV5-4 and J is TRBJ1-6; 7 bases are shared with TRBD1. This CDR3 spans 17 amino acids. Unmatched junction bases numbered 9, after V lost 2 bases and J lost 4 bases. Germline V CDR1 and CDR2: SGHNT, YYREEE (reference sequence). CDR3 in amino acids: CASSFGGQGGYNSPLHF. CDR3 nucleotides: TGTGCCAGCAGCTTCGGAGGGCAGGGGGGATATAATTCACCCCTCCACTTT. Based on the CDR3 plus reference TRBV5-4 and TRBJ1-6, the full variable domain is ETGVTQSPTHLIKTRGQQVTLRCSSQSGHNTVSWYQQALGQGPQFIFQYYREEENGRGNFPPRFSGLQFPNYSSELNVNALELDDSALYLCASSFGGQGGYNSPLHFGNGTRLTVT.

The V and J genes are TRBV11-1 and TRBJ2-7; the D is unclear. CDR1 is SGHAT and CDR2 is FQDESV in the germline V gene (reference sequence). Trimming took off 5 bases at V and 4 bases at J, with 12 bases between the two ends. This CDR3 contains 13 residues. CDR3 coding DNA: TGTGCCAGCAGCCTACGGTCCCGGTACGAGCAGTACTTC. This sequence encodes CASSLRSRYEQYF.

The table lists this clone with a count of one. The rearrangement joins TRBV18 to TRBJ2-2, with D possibly being TRBD2 (6 bases). Germline CDR1 KGHSH, CDR2 LQKENI. V gave up 3 bases and J gave up 7 bases, with 9 bases separating them. The CDR3 runs 13 residues. As DNA, the CDR3 is TGTGCCAGCTCACCCCAGGGACTCGGGGAGCTGTTTTTT. This sequence encodes CASSPQGLGELFF.

V usage is TRBV18 and J usage is TRBJ1-4; D unresolved. The CDR3 is 17 amino acids. Germline V CDR1 and CDR2: KGHSH, LQKENI. V dropped 1 base and J dropped 0 bases, with 12 bases sitting between them. Here the CDR3 DNA reads TGTGCCAGCTCACCACGGGTGAAGGAGTCAACTAATGAAAAACTGTTTTTT. Its protein is CASSPRVKESTNEKLFF.

J is TRBJ2-1 and V is TRBV11-2; 8 bases align to TRBD2. CDR3 size: 14 residues. Losses at the gene ends were 5 bases for V and 5 bases for J; bases not matched to a gene: 5. The germline V gene encodes CDR1 SGHAT and CDR2 FQNNGV. CDR3 in DNA: TGTGCCAGCAGCCGTAGCGGGGTCAACAATGAGCAGTTCTTC. Encoded protein: CASSRSGVNNEQFF. The entire variable domain, with the rest obtained from reference TRBV11-2 and TRBJ2-1, is as follows: EAGVAQSPRYKIIEKRQSVAFWCNPISGHATLYWYQQILGQGPKLLIQFQNNGVVDDSQLPKDRFSAERLKGVDSTLKIQPAKLEDSAVYLCASSRSGVNNEQFFGPGTRLTVL.

The genes are TRBV18 and TRBJ2-1; D not resolved. Germline loops: CDR1 KGHSH, CDR2 LQKENI. The CDR3 runs 15 residues. V was clipped by 3 bases and J by 5 bases, with 14 bases between them. The CDR3 is CASSPRTSWHNEQFF. The CDR3 DNA is TGTGCCAGCTCACCTCGCACATCCTGGCACAATGAGCAGTTCTTC.

The chain employs TRBV6-6 and TRBJ1-6; the match to TRBD1 covers 11 bases. The J segment lost 6 bases and the V segment lost 5 bases, leaving 18 bases of the junction unmatched. Germline CDR1 MNHNY, CDR2 SVGAGI (reference sequence). The CDR3 length is 20 residues. CDR3 protein: CASSPAMGRTGGAGNSPLHF. Here the CDR3 DNA reads TGTGCCAGCAGTCCCGCCATGGGGCGGACAGGGGGCGCGGGTAATTCACCCCTCCACTTT.

The V gene is TRBV28, the J gene TRBJ2-3, with 12 bases fitting TRBD1. Germline CDR1 and CDR2: MDHEN and SYDVKM. After removal of 4 bases from V and 5 bases from J, the junction contained 7 bases not matched to a gene. The CDR3 covers 16 residues. CDR3 sequence reads: CASSSAGTGGLDTQYF. CDR3 sequence (DNA): TGTGCCAGCAGTTCCGCCGGGACAGGGGGCTTAGATACGCAGTATTTT.

The count of this clone is one. J is TRBJ2-3 and V is TRBV24-1; D is ambiguous. V was clipped by 9 bases and J by 2 bases, with 17 bases between them. Germline CDR1 and CDR2: KGHDR and SFDVKD. The CDR3 is 15 amino acids. DNA of the CDR3: TGTGCCACCGCATCTAGTGCTACAAACACAGATACGCAGTATTTT. It codes for CATASSATNTDTQYF.

The rearrangement links TRBV7-2 to TRBJ2-3; D not resolved. Germline assignment: CDR1 SGHTA and CDR2 FQGNSA. The ends were cut back, 1 base at V and 4 bases at J, with 15 bases in the middle. The CDR3 runs to 16 residues. CDR3 sequence reads: CASSLGGTTLADTQYF. The CDR3, as DNA: TGTGCCAGCAGCTTAGGAGGAACCACCCTAGCAGATACGCAGTATTTT.